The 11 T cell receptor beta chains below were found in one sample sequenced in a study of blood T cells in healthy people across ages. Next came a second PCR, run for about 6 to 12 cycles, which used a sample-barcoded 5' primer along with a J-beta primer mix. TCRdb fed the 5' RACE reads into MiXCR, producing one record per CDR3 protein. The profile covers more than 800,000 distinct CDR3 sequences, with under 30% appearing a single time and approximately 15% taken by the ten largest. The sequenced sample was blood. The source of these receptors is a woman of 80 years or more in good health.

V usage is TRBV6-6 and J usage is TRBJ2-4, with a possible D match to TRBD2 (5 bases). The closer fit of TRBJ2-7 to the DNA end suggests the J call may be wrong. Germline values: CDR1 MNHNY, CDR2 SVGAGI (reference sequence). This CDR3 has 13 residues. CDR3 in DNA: TGTGCCAGCAGTTACCGGGGAAACTACGAGCAGTACTTC. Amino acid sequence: CASSYRGNYEQYF.

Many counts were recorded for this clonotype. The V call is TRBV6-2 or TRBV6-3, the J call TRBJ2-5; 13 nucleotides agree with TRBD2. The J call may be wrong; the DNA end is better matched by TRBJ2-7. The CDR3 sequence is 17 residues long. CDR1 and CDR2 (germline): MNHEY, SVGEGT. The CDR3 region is CASSYPPSGTSGAEQYF. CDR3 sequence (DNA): TGTGCCAGCAGTTACCCGCCCTCCGGGACTAGCGGGGCCGAGCAGTACTTC.

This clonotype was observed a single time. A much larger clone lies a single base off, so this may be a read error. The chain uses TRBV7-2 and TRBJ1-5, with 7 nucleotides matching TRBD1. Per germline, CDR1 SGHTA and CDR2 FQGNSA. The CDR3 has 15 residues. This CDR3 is CASSRDRVGNQSQHF. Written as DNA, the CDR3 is TGTGCCAGCAGCCGCGACAGGGTCGGCAATCAGTCCCAGCATTTT.

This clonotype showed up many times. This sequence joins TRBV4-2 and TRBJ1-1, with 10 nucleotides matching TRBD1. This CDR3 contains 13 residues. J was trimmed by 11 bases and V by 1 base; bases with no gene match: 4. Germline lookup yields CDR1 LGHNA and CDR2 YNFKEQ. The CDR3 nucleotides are TGTGCCAGCAGCCAAGGACAGGGGGCGAGGGCTTTCTTT. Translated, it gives CASSQGQGARAFF.

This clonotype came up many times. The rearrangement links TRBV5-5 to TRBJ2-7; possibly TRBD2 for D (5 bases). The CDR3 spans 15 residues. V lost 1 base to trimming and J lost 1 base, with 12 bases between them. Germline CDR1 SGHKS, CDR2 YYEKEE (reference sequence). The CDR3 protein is CASSLYDSGSYEQYF. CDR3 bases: TGTGCCAGCAGCTTGTACGACTCGGGGTCCTACGAGCAGTACTTC.

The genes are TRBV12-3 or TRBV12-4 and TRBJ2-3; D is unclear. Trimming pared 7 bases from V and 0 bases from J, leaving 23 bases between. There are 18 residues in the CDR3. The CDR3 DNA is TGTGCCAGCATCCCAGAAACATGGCGACAAACTAGCACAGATACGCAGTATTTT. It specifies CASIPETWRQTSTDTQYF.

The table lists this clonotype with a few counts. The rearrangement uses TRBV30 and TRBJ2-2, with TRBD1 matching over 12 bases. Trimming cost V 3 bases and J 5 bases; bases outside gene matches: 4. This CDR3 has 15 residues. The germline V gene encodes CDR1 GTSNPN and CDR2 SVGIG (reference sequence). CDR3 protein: CAWRRDRGQTGELFF. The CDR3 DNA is TGTGCCTGGAGGCGGGACAGGGGGCAGACCGGGGAGCTGTTTTTT. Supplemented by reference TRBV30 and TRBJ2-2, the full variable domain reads SQTIHQWPATLVQPVGSPLSLECTVEGTSNPNLYWYRQAAGRGLQLLFYSVGIGQISSEVPQNLSASRPQDRQFILSSKKLLLSDSGFYLCAWRRDRGQTGELFFGEGSRLTVL.

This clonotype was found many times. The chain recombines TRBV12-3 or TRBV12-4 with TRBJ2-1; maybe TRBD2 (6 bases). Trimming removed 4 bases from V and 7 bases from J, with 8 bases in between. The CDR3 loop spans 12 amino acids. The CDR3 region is CASSYRGNEQFF. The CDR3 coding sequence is TGTGCCAGCAGTTATCGGGGGAATGAGCAGTTCTTC.

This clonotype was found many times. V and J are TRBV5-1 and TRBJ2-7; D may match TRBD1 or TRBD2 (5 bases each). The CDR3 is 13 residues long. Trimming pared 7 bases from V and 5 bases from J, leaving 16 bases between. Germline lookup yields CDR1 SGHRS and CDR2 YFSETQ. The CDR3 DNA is TGCGCCAGCTTTCAGGGACCCACCAACGAGCAGTACTTC. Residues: CASFQGPTNEQYF. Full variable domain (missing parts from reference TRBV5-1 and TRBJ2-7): KAGVTQTPRYLIKTRGQQVTLSCSPISGHRSVSWYQQTPGQGLQFLFEYFSETQRNKGNFPGRFSGRQFSNSRSEMNVSTLELGDSALYLCASFQGPTNEQYFGPGTRLTVT.

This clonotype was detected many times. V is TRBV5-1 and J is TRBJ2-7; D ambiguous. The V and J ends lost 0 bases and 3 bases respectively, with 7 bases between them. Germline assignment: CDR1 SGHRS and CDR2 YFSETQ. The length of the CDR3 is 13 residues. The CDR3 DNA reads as TGCGCCAGCAGCTTGGTTCCGTTCTACGAGCAGTACTTC. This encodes CASSLVPFYEQYF.

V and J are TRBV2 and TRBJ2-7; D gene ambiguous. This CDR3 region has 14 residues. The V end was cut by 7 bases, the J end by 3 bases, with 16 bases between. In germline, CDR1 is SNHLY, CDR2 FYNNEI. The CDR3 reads CASKKAQVDYEQYF. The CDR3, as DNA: TGTGCCAGCAAGAAGGCTCAGGTAGACTACGAGCAGTACTTC.